One and the same sample provided the 21 T cell receptor beta chains below, sequenced in a study of blood T cell repertoires in COVID-19 (dated by TCRdb to about 2020). The library came from the immunoSEQ multiplex PCR assay. TCRdb re-hosts the immuneACCESS table, in-frame sequences only. Its copies lack some clones; in the studies checked, an unresolved V gene accounts for under half of them, and the cause for the rest is not known. The sample table lists 200,000 to 250,000 clones, roughly 90% of them with a count of one. Roughly 6.3% of the sample is in the top ten clones. Sample: PBMCs or T cells enriched from blood (not recorded which). The source of these receptors is a young woman with acute COVID-19.

The chain is built from TRBV24-1 and TRBJ2-1, with D perhaps TRBD2 (6 bases). Looked up from germline, CDR1 is KGHDR and CDR2 is SFDVKD. This CDR3 spans 15 amino acids. The V and J ends lost 4 bases and 8 bases respectively, with 17 bases between them. The CDR3 spells CATSDQPGGIDEQFF. The CDR3 nucleotides are TGTGCCACCAGTGACCAACCCGGGGGTATCGATGAGCAGTTCTTC.

The count of this clone is one. The sample contains more than one DNA sequence encoding this CDR3. This chain joins TRBV7-3 and TRBJ2-2; 7 nucleotides agree with TRBD2. Germline V gives CDR1 SGHTA, CDR2 FQGTGA. CDR3 size: 14 residues. V lost 5 bases and J lost 2; bases outside the gene matches: 2. CDR3 amino acids: CASSQRGNTGELFF. As DNA, the CDR3 is TGTGCCAGCAGCCAGCGGGGCAACACCGGGGAGCTGTTTTTT. Full variable domain (outside the CDR3, taken from reference TRBV7-3 and TRBJ2-2): GAGVSQTPSNKVTEKGKYVELRCDPISGHTALYWYRQSLGQGPEFLIYFQGTGAADDSGLPNDRFFAVRPEGSVSTLKIQRTERGDSAVYLCASSQRGNTGELFFGEGSRLTVL.

The chain joins TRBV28 to TRBJ1-2; TRBD1 aligns across 8 bases. Germline lookup yields CDR1 MDHEN and CDR2 SYDVKM. The CDR3 has 15 amino acids. The V segment lost 4 bases and the J segment 4 bases; nucleotides outside the gene matches: 8. CDR3 sequence: CASSSGQGAFYGYTF. The CDR3 nucleotides read TGTGCCAGCAGTTCCGGGCAGGGGGCTTTCTATGGCTACACCTTC.

The chain joins TRBV6-2 or TRBV6-3 to TRBJ2-3; TRBD2 matches at 12 bases. Germline loops: CDR1 MNHEY, CDR2 SVGEGT. The V gene end was trimmed by 5 bases and the J gene end by 3 bases; junction bases not matched to a gene: 6. The CDR3 extends over 16 amino acids. CDR3 sequence: CASSLDGLAGTDTQYF. The CDR3, as DNA: TGTGCCAGCAGTCTCGACGGACTAGCGGGGACAGATACGCAGTATTTT.

In its sample, this clone was seen once. The chain links TRBV5-4 to TRBJ2-2, with 12 bases identical to TRBD2. This CDR3 has 17 residues. V shed 2 bases and J 5 bases; nucleotides not matched to a gene: 7. The germline gives CDR1 SGHNT, CDR2 YYREEE (reference sequence). The CDR3 nucleotides are TGTGCCAGCAGCTTTCGACTAGCGGGAGTTGGAACCGGGGAGCTGTTTTTT. This sequence encodes CASSFRLAGVGTGELFF.

The chain links TRBV10-3 to TRBJ2-3; no definite D call. Per germline, CDR1 ENHRY and CDR2 SYGVKD. Deletions cut 9 bases from V and 1 base from J, with 11 bases between. The CDR3 is 13 amino acids. CDR3 amino acids: CAITASGTDTQYF. CDR3 coding DNA: TGTGCCATTACTGCTTCGGGCACAGATACGCAGTATTTT.

The rearrangement uses TRBV5-8 and TRBJ2-3; 10 bases are a match to TRBD2. V shed 4 bases and J 3 bases; nucleotides not matched to a gene: 17. The CDR3 loop spans 19 amino acids. CDR1 and CDR2 from the germline V gene are SGHTS and YDEGEE. CDR3 loop: CASSPRDGASGRGTDTQYF. The CDR3 coding sequence is TGTGCCAGCAGCCCACGCGATGGGGCTAGCGGGAGAGGTACAGATACGCAGTATTTT.

The V call is TRBV21-1, the J call TRBJ1-1; the table assigns TRBD1, which was not confirmed against the DNA. TRBV21-1 is shown as a pseudogene. CDR3 length: 15 residues. CDR3 residues: CASSKLWTGATEAFF. The CDR3 coding sequence is TGTGCCAGCAGCAAATTATGGACAGGGGCCACTGAAGCTTTCTTT.

The gene calls are TRBV5-1 and TRBJ1-1; 7 nucleotides match TRBD1. CDR1 is SGHRS, CDR2 YFSETQ, per germline. Trimming at V came to 4 bases and at J to 6 bases, leaving 9 bases not matched to a gene. This CDR3 is built from 14 residues. Here the CDR3 DNA reads TGCGCCAGCAGCCGGCGAGACAGGGAGGCTGAAGCTTTCTTT. Translation: CASSRRDREAEAFF.

This clone is a singleton in its sample. The chain employs TRBV27 and TRBJ2-5, with a weak D call TRBD1 (6 bases). The germline V gene encodes CDR1 MNHEY and CDR2 SMNVEV (reference sequence). Trimming removed 8 bases at V and 0 bases at J, with 13 bases between. The CDR3 is made up of 14 amino acids. CDR3 sequence: CASRLTGYQETQYF. DNA for the CDR3: TGTGCCAGCCGTCTTACAGGGTACCAAGAGACCCAGTACTTC.

On this clone itself: Relative to the germline gene, one junction end is altered; a read error may explain this. This sequence joins TRBV7-7 and TRBJ1-5; D call uncertain. The germline V gene encodes CDR1 SSHAT and CDR2 FNYEAQ (reference sequence). The CDR3 loop spans 13 amino acids. CDR3 DNA: TGTGCTAGCAGCCTGGGCCCCAATCAGCCCCAGCATTTT. Its protein is CASSLGPNQPQHF.

The chain recombines TRBV6-5 with TRBJ1-2, with TRBD1 matching 9 bases. The J segment lost 2 bases and the V segment lost 2 bases, leaving 6 bases of the junction unmatched. CDR1 is MNHEY and CDR2 is SVGAGI in the germline V gene. CDR3 size: 16 residues. CDR3: CASSYTVGQGNYGYTF. The CDR3 DNA reads as TGTGCCAGCAGTTACACCGTGGGACAGGGAAACTATGGCTACACCTTC.

The J gene is TRBJ2-7, the V gene TRBV28, with D perhaps TRBD1 (6 bases). Trimming pared 6 bases from V and 0 bases from J, leaving 12 bases between. The germline gives CDR1 MDHEN, CDR2 SYDVKM. CDR3 size: 14 residues. CDR3 amino acids: CASREGQFSYEQYF. CDR3 coding DNA: TGTGCCAGCAGGGAAGGACAGTTCTCCTACGAGCAGTACTTC.

The chain links TRBV2 to TRBJ2-7, with 10 bases identical to TRBD1. V was clipped by 6 bases and J by 3 bases; unmatched bases: 2. CDR1 and CDR2 from the germline V gene are SNHLY and FYNNEI. The CDR3 covers 13 residues. The CDR3 here is CASSGQGGYEQYF. The CDR3 DNA reads as TGTGCCAGCAGCGGACAGGGGGGCTACGAGCAGTACTTC.

V and J are TRBV28 and TRBJ1-3, with D uncertain. The V end was cut by 4 bases, the J end by 3 bases, with 10 bases between. The CDR3 covers 14 residues. Germline loops: CDR1 MDHEN, CDR2 SYDVKM. The CDR3 sequence: CASSSIGSGNTIYF. CDR3 coding DNA: TGTGCCAGCAGTTCGATCGGGAGTGGAAACACCATATATTTT.

The gene calls are TRBV28 and TRBJ2-1; 10 bases align to TRBD1. The CDR3 is 16 amino acids. Per germline, CDR1 MDHEN and CDR2 SYDVKM. The V segment lost 6 bases and the J segment 5 bases; nucleotides outside the gene matches: 10. In DNA, the CDR3 is TGTGCCAGCAGCCACCTGGGACAGGGGATGAACAATGAGCAGTTCTTC. This codes for CASSHLGQGMNNEQFF.

This rearrangement joins TRBV5-4 to TRBJ2-7, with 8 bases that match TRBD2. Germline V gene lookup returns CDR1 SGHNT and CDR2 YYREEE (reference sequence). The CDR3 totals 14 residues. The trim removed 4 bases at V and 0 bases at J, leaving 3 bases unmatched. In nucleotides, the CDR3 is TGTGCCAGCAGCCTAGCGGGCCGCTCCTACGAGCAGTACTTC. Protein: CASSLAGRSYEQYF. The whole variable domain, filled in from reference TRBV5-4 and TRBJ2-7, reads ETGVTQSPTHLIKTRGQQVTLRCSSQSGHNTVSWYQQALGQGPQFIFQYYREEENGRGNFPPRFSGLQFPNYSSELNVNALELDDSALYLCASSLAGRSYEQYFGPGTRLTVT.

The chain employs TRBV7-9 and TRBJ2-5, with TRBD1 matching over 9 bases. Germline values: CDR1 SEHNR, CDR2 FQNEAQ (reference sequence). The J segment lost 2 bases and the V segment lost 5 bases, leaving 6 bases of the junction unmatched. CDR3 length: 15 residues. The CDR3, as DNA: TGTGCCAGCAGCATGGGGACAGGGCCTCAAGAGACCCAGTACTTC. It translates to CASSMGTGPQETQYF. The variable domain in full, with the rest retrieved from reference TRBV7-9 and TRBJ2-5, is DTGVSQNPRHKITKRGQNVTFRCDPISEHNRLYWYRQTLGQGPEFLTYFQNEAQLEKSRLLSDRFSAERPKGSFSTLEIQRTEQGDSAMYLCASSMGTGPQETQYFGPGTRLLVL.

V usage is TRBV9 and J usage is TRBJ2-1; 7 bases map to TRBD2. The CDR3 runs to 16 residues. Germline V gives CDR1 SGDLS, CDR2 YYNGEE. Losses at the gene ends were 3 bases for V and 14 bases for J; bases not matched to a gene: 20. The CDR3 region is CASSGGTTLSGKVEFF. The CDR3, as DNA: TGTGCCAGCAGCGGGGGGACTACTTTGAGTGGGAAGGTTGAGTTCTTC.

The gene calls are TRBV5-1 and TRBJ2-2; 8 bases are shared with TRBD1. After removal of 0 bases from V and 7 bases from J, the junction contained 2 bases not matched to a gene. Germline V CDR1 and CDR2: SGHRS, YFSETQ. This CDR3 is 14 amino acids long. The CDR3 reads CASSLATGVGELFF. In DNA form, the CDR3 reads TGCGCCAGCAGCTTGGCGACAGGGGTCGGGGAGCTGTTTTTT.

V and J are TRBV18 and TRBJ2-5; 9 bases are shared with TRBD1. V was pared by 4 bases and J by 2 bases, with 11 bases of the junction left unmatched. CDR1 and CDR2 (germline): KGHSH, LQKENI. The CDR3 sequence is 17 residues long. The CDR3 DNA reads TGTGCCAGCTCACAGTCCGAAGGACAGGGGCTACAAGAGACCCAGTACTTC. Translating it yields CASSQSEGQGLQETQYF.